Below, one T cell receptor beta chain is given with its context. TCRdb used MiXCR to reprocess the 5' RACE reads, holding one entry per CDR3 protein. The sample holds over 500,000 distinct CDR3 sequences; roughly 17% are singletons and the top ten take just over 8%. CDR1 is ENHRY and CDR2 is SYGVKD in the germline V gene. This CDR3 has 11 residues. V gave up 3 bases and J gave up 7 bases, with 4 bases separating them. The data derive from a study of T-cell memory formation after mild COVID-19. Across the study: Largely donor-specific sequence clusters came from a couple of donors.

The rearrangement joins TRBV10-3 to TRBJ1-3; D gene uncertain. The material sequenced was PBMCs or a T cell subset sorted from them (not recorded which). The TCR was taken from an adult woman who had mild COVID-19 (a few samples of this study predate the infection). Cell type and time point are not known. The CDR3 DNA follows: TGTGCCATCAGTGATTTGAACACCATATATTTT. It codes for CAISDLNTIYF.